These 22 T cell receptor beta chains share one sample of origin, sequenced in a study of control samples from healthy donors and cancer patients. Clones were read by immunoSEQ multiplex PCR, and TCRdb kept only the in-frame ones, dropping some. The profile shows approximately 37,000 clones, 80% to 90% of them singletons. The specimen sequenced was PBMCs. Every receptor here comes from a woman between 55 and 75 years old with lung cancer.

This clone was observed once. The CDR3 protein is CASNRQGVNEKLFF. The CDR3 DNA follows: TGTGCCAGCAACAGACAGGGGGTTAATGAAAAACTGTTTTTT. V and J are TRBV6-6 and TRBJ1-4; 9 bases line up with TRBD1. This CDR3 is 14 amino acids long. Trimming cost V 7 bases and J 4 bases; bases outside gene matches: 4. Germline CDR1 reads MNHNY; CDR2 reads SVGAGI (reference sequence).

The gene calls are TRBV5-4 and TRBJ1-4; 8 bases align to TRBD1. Germline CDR1 reads SGHNT; CDR2 reads YYREEE (reference sequence). The CDR3 is 15 amino acids. V was pared by 2 bases and J by 5 bases, with 5 bases of the junction left unmatched. The CDR3 is CASSLRTGQNEKLFF. The CDR3 region has the DNA TGTGCCAGCAGCTTACGGACAGGGCAGAATGAAAAACTGTTTTTT.

V is TRBV11-2 and J is TRBJ1-1, with 7 bases aligning to TRBD1. This CDR3 is built from 16 residues. After removal of 3 bases from V and 7 bases from J, the junction contained 14 bases not matched to a gene. Germline V gene sequence: CDR1 SGHAT, CDR2 FQNNGV. CDR3: CASSFERGPASFEAFF. The CDR3 DNA follows: TGTGCCAGCAGCTTTGAGAGGGGGCCAGCCAGCTTTGAAGCTTTCTTT. Full variable domain (rest looked up from reference TRBV11-2 and TRBJ1-1): EAGVAQSPRYKIIEKRQSVAFWCNPISGHATLYWYQQILGQGPKLLIQFQNNGVVDDSQLPKDRFSAERLKGVDSTLKIQPAKLEDSAVYLCASSFERGPASFEAFFGQGTRLTVV.

The J gene is TRBJ1-5, the V gene TRBV9; D might be TRBD1 (5 bases). Per the germline V gene, CDR1 is SGDLS and CDR2 is YYNGEE. V lost 0 bases, J lost 6 bases, and 16 bases lay in between. The CDR3 contains 16 residues. Written as DNA, the CDR3 is TGTGCCAGCAGCGTAGGGGTAGGGGCCTCCAGTCAGCCCCAGCATTTT. Translated, it gives CASSVGVGASSQPQHF.

V is TRBV29-1 and J is TRBJ2-7, with TRBD1 as a possible D gene (6 bases). The V gene lost 7 bases and the J gene lost 7 bases, with 11 bases spanning the gap. Germline CDR1 is SQVTM and CDR2 is ANQGSEA. This CDR3 comprises 10 residues. In DNA, the CDR3 is TGCAGCGCGTCGCAGGGGGAGCAGTACTTC. This encodes CSASQGEQYF.

The chain combines TRBV7-3 with TRBJ1-6; D remains ambiguous. Trimming removed 6 bases at V and 7 bases at J, with 10 bases between. CDR1 and CDR2 from the germline V gene are SGHTA and FQGTGA. This CDR3 comprises 13 residues. Here the CDR3 reads CASRGQENSPLHF. CDR3 nucleotides: TGTGCCAGCAGAGGTCAGGAGAATTCACCCCTCCACTTT.

The chain carries TRBV2 and TRBJ2-2; 7 nucleotides agree with TRBD1. The junction had 6 bases not matched to a gene; V was cut back by 6 bases and J by 2 bases. The CDR3 sequence is 15 residues long. Germline V gene lookup returns CDR1 SNHLY and CDR2 FYNNEI. The CDR3 DNA is TGTGCCAGCAGAACCGGGACAGCCAACACCGGGGAGCTGTTTTTT. This encodes CASRTGTANTGELFF.

The chain is built from TRBV25-1 and TRBJ2-7, with a weak D call TRBD1 (6 bases). V was trimmed by 4 bases and J by 5 bases, leaving 15 bases between them. This CDR3 region has 14 residues. Germline V gives CDR1 MGHDK, CDR2 SYGVNS. This CDR3 is CASSVNRAAHEQYF. The CDR3 coding sequence is TGTGCCAGCAGTGTCAACAGGGCAGCTCACGAGCAGTACTTC.

This chain links TRBV7-2 with TRBJ2-5, with D tentatively TRBD1 or TRBD2 (6 bases each). The length of the CDR3 is 14 residues. The V and J ends lost 2 bases and 4 bases respectively, with 11 bases between them. CDR1 is SGHTA, CDR2 FQGNSA, per germline. The DNA for the CDR3 is TGTGCCAGCAGCTTAATGGGGGGCAGAGAGACCCAGTACTTC. Protein sequence: CASSLMGGRETQYF. Full variable domain (remainder filled in from reference TRBV7-2 and TRBJ2-5): GAGVSQSPSNKVTEKGKDVELRCDPISGHTALYWYRQSLGQGLEFLIYFQGNSAPDKSGLPSDRFSAERTGGSVSTLTIQRTQQEDSAVYLCASSLMGGRETQYFGPGTRLLVL.

In its sample, this clone was seen a few times. The chain links TRBV4-2 to TRBJ2-1, with 9 bases fitting TRBD2. Germline V gene sequence: CDR1 LGHNA, CDR2 YNFKEQ. This CDR3 comprises 15 residues. The ends lost 0 bases at V and 9 bases at J; junction bases unmatched: 6. The chain's CDR3 is CASSQEKRGDGEQFF. The CDR3 nucleotides are TGTGCCAGCAGCCAAGAGAAGCGGGGGGACGGTGAGCAGTTCTTC.

This clone was observed a single time. This chain links TRBV19 with TRBJ2-2, with unresolved D. CDR3 size: 16 residues. Germline assignment: CDR1 LNHDA and CDR2 SQIVND (reference sequence). With 3 bases removed from V and 5 bases from J, the gap between germline ends came to 16 bases. CDR3 DNA sequence: TGTGCCAGTAGTATTCTAGTTTTTAGTCCAACCGGGGAGCTGTTTTTT. Translating gives CASSILVFSPTGELFF.

The chain employs TRBV9 and TRBJ1-3; D unclear. V gave up 0 bases and J gave up 0 bases, with 10 bases separating them. CDR1 and CDR2 from the germline V gene are SGDLS and YYNGEE. This CDR3 comprises 16 residues. The CDR3 DNA follows: TGTGCCAGCAGCGTAGGAGGAGGGTTCTCTGGAAACACCATATATTTT. Protein product: CASSVGGGFSGNTIYF. The full variable domain, completed using reference TRBV9 and TRBJ1-3, is DSGVTQTPKHLITATGQRVTLRCSPRSGDLSVYWYQQSLDQGLQFLIQYYNGEERAKGNILERFSAQQFPDLHSELNLSSLELGDSALYFCASSVGGGFSGNTIYFGEGSWLTVV.

The chain combines TRBV18 with TRBJ2-5, with a tentative D call TRBD1 (5 bases). Per the germline V gene, CDR1 is KGHSH and CDR2 is LQKENI. Trimming took 4 bases from V and 3 from J, leaving 15 bases between them. The CDR3 covers 15 residues. DNA for the CDR3: TGTGCCAGCTCACAGGGGCATTCTACAGAAGAGACCCAGTACTTC. This translates into CASSQGHSTEETQYF.

J is TRBJ1-1 and V is TRBV5-1; perhaps TRBD1 as D (5 bases). Germline values: CDR1 SGHRS, CDR2 YFSETQ. The CDR3 loop spans 14 amino acids. V gave up 4 bases and J gave up 8 bases, with 18 bases separating them. The CDR3 DNA reads TGCGCCAGCAGCGTCCGGGACCCCGGGGGGGAAGCTTTCTTT. It yields the protein CASSVRDPGGEAFF.

The V call is TRBV2, the J call TRBJ1-5; the D gene is possibly TRBD1 (6 bases). CDR1 and CDR2 (germline): SNHLY, FYNNEI. V was pared by 7 bases and J by 2 bases, with 15 bases between. The CDR3 runs to 15 residues. The CDR3 sequence is CASTVGTRGNQPQHF. The CDR3, as DNA: TGTGCCAGCACTGTCGGGACAAGGGGCAATCAGCCCCAGCATTTT.

The count of this clone is one. The rearrangement uses TRBV18 and TRBJ1-2, with D unresolved. Trimming cost V 6 bases and J 8 bases, with 19 bases left between them. This CDR3 contains 14 residues. Per the germline V gene, CDR1 is KGHSH and CDR2 is LQKENI. CDR3 in amino acids: CASSPPAGPEGYTF. CDR3 sequence (DNA): TGTGCCAGCTCCCCCCCCGCAGGACCGGAGGGCTACACCTTC.

The rearrangement joins TRBV19 to TRBJ1-2; D possibly corresponds to TRBD1 (6 bases). This CDR3 comprises 14 residues. V was shortened by 8 bases and J by 3 bases, with 16 bases between the two germline ends. Looked up from germline, CDR1 is LNHDA and CDR2 is SQIVND (reference sequence). CDR3 sequence (DNA): TGTGCCAGTGCTCGGGGGGGGCTGGACTATGGCTACACCTTC. Residues: CASARGGLDYGYTF.

Here the CDR3 reads CASSLDLGGDTQYF. DNA of the CDR3: TGTGCCAGCAGCTTAGACCTAGGGGGAGATACGCAGTATTTT. The V gene is TRBV7-9, the J gene TRBJ2-3; D perhaps matches TRBD1 (6 bases). The germline V gene encodes CDR1 SEHNR and CDR2 FQNEAQ (reference sequence). The V end lost 1 base, the J end lost 5 bases, and 10 bases lay between the germline ends. The CDR3 is 14 residues long.

The chain's CDR3 is CASSLVGLVEFF. The DNA of the CDR3 is TGTGCCAGCAGCTTAGTGGGACTAGTAGAGTTCTTC. The chain employs TRBV7-8 and TRBJ2-1, with TRBD2 identical over 8 bases. CDR3 length: 12 residues. V dropped 1 base and J dropped 14; count of bases not matched to a gene: 4. Germline CDR1 reads SGHVS; CDR2 reads FQNEAQ. Combining the CDR3 with reference TRBV7-8 and TRBJ2-1 gives the whole variable domain GAGVSQSPRYKVAKRGQDVALRCDPISGHVSLFWYQQALGQGPEFLTYFQNEAQLDKSGLPSDRFFAERPEGSVSTLKIQRTQQEDSAVYLCASSLVGLVEFFGPGTRLTVL.

This clone has a handful of counts. Here the CDR3 DNA reads TGTGCCAGTAGTCTCTTCCGGGAAAAACTGTTTTTT. Protein sequence: CASSLFREKLFF. The chain couples TRBV19 to TRBJ1-4; D remains ambiguous. The ends were cut back, 5 bases at V and 8 bases at J, with 9 bases in the middle. Germline lookup yields CDR1 LNHDA and CDR2 SQIVND (reference sequence). This CDR3 has 12 amino acids.

The chain employs TRBV19 and TRBJ2-6; unclear D gene. The germline V gene encodes CDR1 LNHDA and CDR2 SQIVND (reference sequence). The CDR3 loop spans 15 amino acids. Trimming pared 2 bases from V and 2 bases from J, leaving 7 bases between. The chain's CDR3 is CASSIITAGANVLTF. The DNA for the CDR3 is TGTGCCAGTAGTATAATAACTGCTGGGGCCAACGTCCTGACTTTC.

V usage is TRBV6-5 and J usage is TRBJ1-6; 11 bases match TRBD1. The CDR3 spans 16 residues. From germline, CDR1 is MNHEY and CDR2 SVGAGI. The trim removed 4 bases at V and 9 bases at J, leaving 8 bases unmatched. The chain's CDR3 is CASSLSFGQGASPLHF. The CDR3 DNA sequence: TGTGCCAGCAGTTTGAGTTTCGGACAGGGGGCTTCACCCCTCCACTTT.